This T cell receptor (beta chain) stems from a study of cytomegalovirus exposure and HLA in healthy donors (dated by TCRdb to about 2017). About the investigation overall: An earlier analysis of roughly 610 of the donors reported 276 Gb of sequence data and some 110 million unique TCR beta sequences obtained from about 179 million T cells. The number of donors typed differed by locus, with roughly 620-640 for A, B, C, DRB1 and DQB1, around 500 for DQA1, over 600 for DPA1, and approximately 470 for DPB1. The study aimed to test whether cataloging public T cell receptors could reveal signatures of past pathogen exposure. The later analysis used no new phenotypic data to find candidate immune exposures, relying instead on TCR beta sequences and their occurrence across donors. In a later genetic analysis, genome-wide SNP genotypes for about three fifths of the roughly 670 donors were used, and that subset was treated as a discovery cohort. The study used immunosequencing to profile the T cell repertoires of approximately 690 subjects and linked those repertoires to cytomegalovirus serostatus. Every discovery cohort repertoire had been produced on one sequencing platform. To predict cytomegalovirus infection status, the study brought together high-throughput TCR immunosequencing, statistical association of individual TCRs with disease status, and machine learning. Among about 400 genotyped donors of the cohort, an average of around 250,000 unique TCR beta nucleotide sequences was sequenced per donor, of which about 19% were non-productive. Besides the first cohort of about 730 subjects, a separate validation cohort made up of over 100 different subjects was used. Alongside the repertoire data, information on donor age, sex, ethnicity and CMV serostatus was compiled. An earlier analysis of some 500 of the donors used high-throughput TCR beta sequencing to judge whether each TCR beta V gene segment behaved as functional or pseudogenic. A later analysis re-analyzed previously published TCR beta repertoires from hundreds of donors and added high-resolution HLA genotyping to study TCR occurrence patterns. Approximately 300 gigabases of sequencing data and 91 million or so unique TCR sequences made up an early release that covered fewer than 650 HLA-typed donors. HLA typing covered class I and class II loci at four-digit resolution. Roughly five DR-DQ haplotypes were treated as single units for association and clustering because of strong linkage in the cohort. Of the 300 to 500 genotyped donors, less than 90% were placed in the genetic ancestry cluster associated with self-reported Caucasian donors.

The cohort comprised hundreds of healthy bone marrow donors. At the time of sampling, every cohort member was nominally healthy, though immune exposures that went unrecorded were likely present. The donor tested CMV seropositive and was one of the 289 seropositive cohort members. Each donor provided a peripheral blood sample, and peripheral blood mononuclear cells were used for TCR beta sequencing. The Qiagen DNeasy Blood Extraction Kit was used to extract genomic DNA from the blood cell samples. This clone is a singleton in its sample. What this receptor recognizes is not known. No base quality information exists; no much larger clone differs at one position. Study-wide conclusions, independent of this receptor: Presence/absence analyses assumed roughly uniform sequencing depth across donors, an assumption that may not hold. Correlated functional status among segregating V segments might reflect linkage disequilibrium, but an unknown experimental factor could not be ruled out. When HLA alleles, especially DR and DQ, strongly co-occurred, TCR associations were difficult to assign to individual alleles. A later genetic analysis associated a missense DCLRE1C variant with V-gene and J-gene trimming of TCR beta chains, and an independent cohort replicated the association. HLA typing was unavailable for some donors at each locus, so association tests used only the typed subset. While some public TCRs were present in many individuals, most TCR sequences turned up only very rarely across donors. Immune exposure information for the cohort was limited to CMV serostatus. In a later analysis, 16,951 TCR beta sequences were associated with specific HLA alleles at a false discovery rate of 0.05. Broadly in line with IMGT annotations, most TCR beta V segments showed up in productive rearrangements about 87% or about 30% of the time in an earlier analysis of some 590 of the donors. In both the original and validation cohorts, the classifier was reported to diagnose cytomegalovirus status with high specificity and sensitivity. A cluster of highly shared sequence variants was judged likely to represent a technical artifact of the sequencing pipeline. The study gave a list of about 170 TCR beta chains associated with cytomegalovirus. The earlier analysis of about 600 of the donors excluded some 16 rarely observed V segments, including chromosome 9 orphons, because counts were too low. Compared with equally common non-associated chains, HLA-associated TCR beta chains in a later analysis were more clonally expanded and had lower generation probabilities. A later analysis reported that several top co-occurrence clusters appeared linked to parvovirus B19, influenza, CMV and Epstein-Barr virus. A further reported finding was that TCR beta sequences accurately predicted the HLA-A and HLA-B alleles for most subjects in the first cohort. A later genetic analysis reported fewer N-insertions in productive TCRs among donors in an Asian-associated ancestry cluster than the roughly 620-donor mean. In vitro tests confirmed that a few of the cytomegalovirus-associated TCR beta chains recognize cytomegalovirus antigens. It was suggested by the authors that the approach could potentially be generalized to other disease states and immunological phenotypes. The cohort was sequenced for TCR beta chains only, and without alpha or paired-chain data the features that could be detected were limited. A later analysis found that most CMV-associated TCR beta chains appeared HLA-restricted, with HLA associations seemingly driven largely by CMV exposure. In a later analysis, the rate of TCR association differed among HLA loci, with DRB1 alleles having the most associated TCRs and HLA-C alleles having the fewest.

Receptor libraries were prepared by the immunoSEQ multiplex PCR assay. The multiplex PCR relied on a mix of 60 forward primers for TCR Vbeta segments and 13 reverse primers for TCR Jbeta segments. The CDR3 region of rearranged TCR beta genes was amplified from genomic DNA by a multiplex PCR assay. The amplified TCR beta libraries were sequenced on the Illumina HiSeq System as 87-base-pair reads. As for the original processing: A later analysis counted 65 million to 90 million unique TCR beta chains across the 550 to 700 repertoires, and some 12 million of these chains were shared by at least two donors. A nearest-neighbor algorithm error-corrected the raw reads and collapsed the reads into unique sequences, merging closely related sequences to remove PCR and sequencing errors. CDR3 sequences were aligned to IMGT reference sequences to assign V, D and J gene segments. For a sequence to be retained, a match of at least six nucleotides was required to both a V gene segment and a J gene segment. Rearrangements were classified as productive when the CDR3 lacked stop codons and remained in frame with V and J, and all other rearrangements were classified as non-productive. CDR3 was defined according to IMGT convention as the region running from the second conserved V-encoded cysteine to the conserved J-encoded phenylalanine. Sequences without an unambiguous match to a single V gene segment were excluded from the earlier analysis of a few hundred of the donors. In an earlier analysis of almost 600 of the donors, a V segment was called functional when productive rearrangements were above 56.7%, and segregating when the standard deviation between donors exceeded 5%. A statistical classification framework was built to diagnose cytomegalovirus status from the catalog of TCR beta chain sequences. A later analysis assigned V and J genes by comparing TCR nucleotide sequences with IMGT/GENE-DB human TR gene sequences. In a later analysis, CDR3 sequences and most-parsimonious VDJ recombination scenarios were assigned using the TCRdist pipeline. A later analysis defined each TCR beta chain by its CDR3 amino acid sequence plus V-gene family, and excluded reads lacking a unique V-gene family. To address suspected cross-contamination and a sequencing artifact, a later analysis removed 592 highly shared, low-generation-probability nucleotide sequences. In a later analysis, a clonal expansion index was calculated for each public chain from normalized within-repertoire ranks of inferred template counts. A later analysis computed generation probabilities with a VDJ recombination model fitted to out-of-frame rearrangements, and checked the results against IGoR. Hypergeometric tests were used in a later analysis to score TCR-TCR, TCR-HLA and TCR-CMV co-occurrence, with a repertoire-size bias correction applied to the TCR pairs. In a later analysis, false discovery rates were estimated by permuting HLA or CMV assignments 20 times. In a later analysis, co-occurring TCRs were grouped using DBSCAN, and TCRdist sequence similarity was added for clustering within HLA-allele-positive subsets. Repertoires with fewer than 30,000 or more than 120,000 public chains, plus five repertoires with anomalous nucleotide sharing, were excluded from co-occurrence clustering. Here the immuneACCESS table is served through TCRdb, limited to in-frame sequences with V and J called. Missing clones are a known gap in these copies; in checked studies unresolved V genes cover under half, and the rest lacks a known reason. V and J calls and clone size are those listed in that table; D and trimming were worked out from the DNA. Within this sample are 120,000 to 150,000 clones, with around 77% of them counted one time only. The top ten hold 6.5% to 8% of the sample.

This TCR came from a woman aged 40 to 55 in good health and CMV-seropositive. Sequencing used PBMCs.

The bases are TGTGCCAGTAGGACGGGACAGTTTAATTCACCCCTCCACTTT. Translated, this gives CASRTGQFNSPLHF. This chain is built from TRBV19 and TRBJ1-6; 7 central nucleotides agree with TRBD1. Germline trimming amounts to 6 bases on V and 6 bases on J, with 5 as the count of junction bases outside the gene matches. The germline V gene (reference sequence) provides CDR1 LNHDA and CDR2 SQIVND. The cysteine opens and the phenylalanine closes a CDR3 of 14 amino acids. CDR3 DNA is the only sequence kept; it has 42 bases, read in frame from the first base.